Listed below are T cell receptor beta chains from one sample, sequenced in a study of T cells in localized non-small cell lung cancer. The assay was immunoSEQ multiplex PCR, and TCRdb's table has in-frame clones only and misses some. The table records over 1,400 clones, approximately 29% of them present only once. The starting material was normal lung tissue next to the tumor, obtained before any cancer treatment. The receptors come from a female donor over 55 with stage I lung adenocarcinoma. Both conserved end residues are part of each CDR3. The D gene is left open where the match is weak. Some rows have no size entry. The others give once, few or many, or a class for an expanded clone.

size: large
J: TRBJ1-6
V: TRBV6-8
D: .
DNA: TGTGCCAGCAGTTATGGCCAGGGAGGAAATTCACCCCTCCACTTT
CDR3: CASSYGQGGNSPLHF

size: .
J: TRBJ1-5
V: TRBV19
D: TRBD1
DNA: TGTGCCAGTAGTCTAGGGACAGCCAAACCCTGGGGGCCCCAGCATTTT
CDR3: CASSLGTAKPWGPQHF

size: few
J: TRBJ1-5
V: TRBV9
D: TRBD1
DNA: TGTGCCAGCAGTCCTACAGGGGGCAGGCAGCCCCAGCATTTT
CDR3: CASSPTGGRQPQHF

size: .
J: TRBJ1-2
V: TRBV28
D: TRBD1
DNA: TGTGCCACCATCCGGGACAGGGGGCGTATTAATGGCTACACCTTC
CDR3: CATIRDRGRINGYTF

size: few
J: TRBJ2-4
V: TRBV11-3
D: .
DNA: TGTGCCAGCAGCTTAGAGGGCCTTAGGTCTATTCAGTACTTC
CDR3: CASSLEGLRSIQYF

size: .
J: TRBJ2-1
V: TRBV10-3
D: .
DNA: TGTGCCATCAGTGAGTCACGGGGGCGGGGGACGTACAATGAGCAGTTCTTC
CDR3: CAISESRGRGTYNEQFF

size: few
J: TRBJ2-3
V: TRBV11-3
D: TRBD1
DNA: TGTGCCAGCAGCGTGGGGACAGTGGACACAGATACGCAGTATTTT
CDR3: CASSVGTVDTDTQYF

size: .
J: TRBJ2-4
V: TRBV28
D: .
DNA: TGTGCCAGCAGTTTGGCCAGCCGGAACATTCAGTATTTC
CDR3: CASSLASRNIQYF

size: few
J: TRBJ1-4
V: TRBV6-8
D: TRBD1
DNA: TGTGCCAGCAGTCAGGGACAGGGTGGAGAAAAACTGTTTTTT
CDR3: CASSQGQGGEKLFF

size: .
J: TRBJ1-1
V: TRBV11-3
D: .
DNA: TGTGCCAGCAGCTTTAGCGGAACGAACACTGAAGCTTTCTTT
CDR3: CASSFSGTNTEAFF

size: .
J: TRBJ2-2
V: TRBV12-5
D: TRBD1
DNA: TGTGCTAGTGGGGCTGGACAGGGTGACACCGGGGAGCTGTTTTTT
CDR3: CASGAGQGDTGELFF

size: hyperexpanded
J: TRBJ1-5
V: TRBV19
D: TRBD1
DNA: TGTGCCAGTAGAGGACGGGACAGAACCAATCAGCCCCAGCATTTT
CDR3: CASRGRDRTNQPQHF

size: .
J: TRBJ2-5
V: TRBV11-3
D: TRBD1
DNA: TGTGCCAGCAGCCGGCGGACAGGGGGAGAGACCCAGTACTTC
CDR3: CASSRRTGGETQYF

size: .
J: TRBJ2-1
V: TRBV11-3
D: TRBD1
DNA: TGTGCCAGCAGCTCTGGACAGGGGGCCTACAATGAGCAGTTCTTC
CDR3: CASSSGQGAYNEQFF

size: few
J: TRBJ2-1
V: TRBV11-3
D: TRBD2
DNA: TGTGCCAGCAGCTTTGGGCGGGTTCGGGGGGAGACGAGGATCAATGAGCAGTTCTTC
CDR3: CASSFGRVRGETRINEQFF

size: .
J: TRBJ1-2
V: TRBV15
D: .
DNA: TGTGCCACCAGCAGAGTGATACGGGTCGACAACTATGGCTACACCTTC
CDR3: CATSRVIRVDNYGYTF

size: .
J: TRBJ1-4
V: TRBV6-8
D: .
DNA: TGTGCCAGCAGTTACTCCGGGTACCGGCAGGGGCAAGAAAAACTGTTTTTT
CDR3: CASSYSGYRQGQEKLFF

size: .
J: TRBJ2-3
V: TRBV6-8
D: .
DNA: TGTGCCAGCAGCCCGAGGGGTACAGGGATAGATACGCAGTATTTT
CDR3: CASSPRGTGIDTQYF

size: medium-sized
J: TRBJ1-2
V: TRBV9
D: .
DNA: TGTGCCAGCAGCGGGGCAGGGTGGAACTATGGCTACACCTTC
CDR3: CASSGAGWNYGYTF

size: .
J: TRBJ1-4
V: TRBV28
D: .
DNA: TGTGCCAGCAGTAACAGGGACGCAACTAATGAAAAACTGTTTTTT
CDR3: CASSNRDATNEKLFF

size: .
J: TRBJ2-5
V: TRBV5-1
D: TRBD2
DNA: TGCGCCAGCAGCCGTGGACTAGCGGGGGAAGGGACCCAGTACTTC
CDR3: CASSRGLAGEGTQYF

size: .
J: TRBJ2-5
V: TRBV10-3
D: .
DNA: TGTGCCATCAGTGGAACCGGGGAAGAGACCCAGTACTTC
CDR3: CAISGTGEETQYF

size: .
J: TRBJ2-6
V: TRBV5-1
D: .
DNA: TGCGCCAGCAGTGGGGGCTCTGGGGCCAACGTCCTGACTTTC
CDR3: CASSGGSGANVLTF

size: .
J: TRBJ2-7
V: TRBV11-3
D: TRBD1
DNA: TGTGCCAGCAGGGACACTGGGGCAGGGGGTGGGGGTAAGCAGTACTTC
CDR3: CASRDTGAGGGGKQYF

size: .
J: TRBJ2-1
V: TRBV15
D: TRBD1
DNA: TGTGCCACCAGCAGAGAGTACTACAGGGGAAGCTCCTACAATGAGCAGTTCTTC
CDR3: CATSREYYRGSSYNEQFF

size: many
J: TRBJ1-4
V: TRBV11-3
D: TRBD1
DNA: TGTGCCAGCAGCTTACAAGGGGGCTGGGGGGAAAAACTGTTTTTT
CDR3: CASSLQGGWGEKLFF

size: few
J: TRBJ1-2
V: TRBV5-1
D: .
DNA: TGCGCCAGCAGCTCCGACGCAGGGACCTATGGCTACACCTTC
CDR3: CASSSDAGTYGYTF

size: .
J: TRBJ1-2
V: TRBV11-3
D: .
DNA: TGTGCCAGCAGCTTAGTTGGCGGATCTAACTATGGCTACACCTTC
CDR3: CASSLVGGSNYGYTF

size: .
J: TRBJ2-7
V: TRBV11-3
D: .
DNA: TGTGCCAGCAGCTTGGAGGTCGTCAGGCAGGGGGGCGAGCAGTACTTC
CDR3: CASSLEVVRQGGEQYF

size: .
J: TRBJ2-1
V: TRBV28
D: .
DNA: TGTGCCAGCAGTTTAATCGGCGGCGGGGGCGAGGGGAATGAGCAGTTCTTC
CDR3: CASSLIGGGGEGNEQFF

size: few
J: TRBJ1-3
V: TRBV19
D: TRBD1
DNA: TGTGCCAGTACCCAACCCGGACAGGGTCCAGCCAGAAGGACCATATATTTT
CDR3: CASTQPGQGPARRTIYF

size: .
J: TRBJ2-1
V: TRBV6-8
D: .
DNA: TGTGCCAGCAGTTCCAATCGGGGACAGTCGGGAGCTACACAAAATGAGCAGTTCTTC
CDR3: CASSSNRGQSGATQNEQFF

size: .
J: TRBJ2-2
V: TRBV19
D: TRBD1
DNA: TGTGCCAGTAGTCCTGGGGACAGAGACACCGGGGAGCTGTTTTTT
CDR3: CASSPGDRDTGELFF

size: large
J: TRBJ2-1
V: TRBV19
D: .
DNA: TGTGCCAGTAGTACAACTTCCGGGATGGGAGTTAAGAATGAGCAGTTCTTC
CDR3: CASSTTSGMGVKNEQFF

size: .
J: TRBJ2-1
V: TRBV28
D: TRBD2
DNA: TGTGCCAGCAGTTTAGGCTTAGTAGCGGGGGGGTACAATGAGCAGTTCTTC
CDR3: CASSLGLVAGGYNEQFF

size: .
J: TRBJ2-3
V: TRBV15
D: .
DNA: TGTGCCACCGGGACACACCAGAGCACAGATACGCAGTATTTT
CDR3: CATGTHQSTDTQYF

size: .
J: TRBJ2-7
V: TRBV19
D: TRBD1
DNA: TGTGCCAGTAGTATAATTTTCGGGGACAGGTGGGACGAGCAGTACTTC
CDR3: CASSIIFGDRWDEQYF

size: few
J: TRBJ2-1
V: TRBV9
D: TRBD1
DNA: TGTGCCAGCAACCGGGACAGGGGTAATGAGCAGTTCTTC
CDR3: CASNRDRGNEQFF

size: once
J: TRBJ1-2
V: TRBV15
D: TRBD1
DNA: TGTGCCACCAGCGGTTGGGACAGGGGGGACTATGGCTACACCTTC
CDR3: CATSGWDRGDYGYTF

size: .
J: TRBJ2-1
V: TRBV25-1
D: .
DNA: TGTGCCAGCAGTCCCTACCCCGGGCAGCAAAATCTCAATGAGCAGTTCTTC
CDR3: CASSPYPGQQNLNEQFF

size: few
J: TRBJ1-2
V: TRBV6-7
D: .
DNA: TGTGCCACCTCTGGCAGCTATGGCTACACCTTC
CDR3: CATSGSYGYTF

size: few
J: TRBJ2-3
V: TRBV6-8
D: .
DNA: TGTGCCAGCAGCCGGGCAGGGGACCGAGATACGCAGTATTTT
CDR3: CASSRAGDRDTQYF

size: few
J: TRBJ1-3
V: TRBV6-8
D: .
DNA: TGTGCCATCAAGGTTCTAGGAGACGGAGACAACCCCCGGGGCACCATATATTTT
CDR3: CAIKVLGDGDNPRGTIYF

size: .
J: TRBJ1-1
V: TRBV5-1
D: TRBD1
DNA: TGCGCCAGCAGATCAACTTGGGGACAGGTGAACACTGAAGCTTTCTTT
CDR3: CASRSTWGQVNTEAFF

size: few
J: TRBJ1-5
V: TRBV29-1
D: .
DNA: TGCAGCGTTGCGGGGAGCGAGCAGCCCCAGCATTTT
CDR3: CSVAGSEQPQHF

size: large
J: TRBJ2-4
V: TRBV9
D: .
DNA: TGTGCCAGCAGCGTAGAACGGCATCTAATAGCCAAAAACATTCAGTACTTC
CDR3: CASSVERHLIAKNIQYF

size: once
J: TRBJ2-7
V: TRBV19
D: .
DNA: TGTGCCAGTAGACTCTCAGGGGATAGGGAGCAGTACTTC
CDR3: CASRLSGDREQYF

size: .
J: TRBJ1-2
V: TRBV29-1
D: TRBD1
DNA: TGCAGCGTTGAAGTGGGACAGGGGGATGGCTACACCTTC
CDR3: CSVEVGQGDGYTF

size: few
J: TRBJ2-7
V: TRBV5-1
D: TRBD1
DNA: TGCGCCAGCAGCTTGAGGGGACAGGGTCCGTACGAGCAGTACTTC
CDR3: CASSLRGQGPYEQYF

size: .
J: TRBJ2-1
V: TRBV28
D: .
DNA: TGTGCCAGCAGTTCAACCGGGGTGTGGGGGTTCTTC
CDR3: CASSSTGVWGFF

size: large
J: TRBJ1-6
V: TRBV19
D: .
DNA: TGTGCCAGTACCTGGGGAAGGGGTTCACCCCTCCACTTT
CDR3: CASTWGRGSPLHF

size: medium-sized
J: TRBJ1-4
V: TRBV6-8
D: TRBD1
DNA: TGTGCCAGCAGTGAGTTGGGACAGGGTATAGGGCTACGAGAAAAACTGTTTTTT
CDR3: CASSELGQGIGLREKLFF

size: .
J: TRBJ1-3
V: TRBV19
D: .
DNA: TGTGCCAGCCTGCCAGGGTATCGGTCTGGAAACACCATATATTTT
CDR3: CASLPGYRSGNTIYF

size: .
J: TRBJ1-3
V: TRBV28
D: TRBD1
DNA: TGTGCCAGCGGGGGGGGACAGGGATCTGGAAACACCATATATTTT
CDR3: CASGGGQGSGNTIYF

size: few
J: TRBJ1-5
V: TRBV11-3
D: .
DNA: TGTGCCAGCAGCCTTAACCCCCCAGGGGATAGCAATCAGCCCCAGCATTTT
CDR3: CASSLNPPGDSNQPQHF